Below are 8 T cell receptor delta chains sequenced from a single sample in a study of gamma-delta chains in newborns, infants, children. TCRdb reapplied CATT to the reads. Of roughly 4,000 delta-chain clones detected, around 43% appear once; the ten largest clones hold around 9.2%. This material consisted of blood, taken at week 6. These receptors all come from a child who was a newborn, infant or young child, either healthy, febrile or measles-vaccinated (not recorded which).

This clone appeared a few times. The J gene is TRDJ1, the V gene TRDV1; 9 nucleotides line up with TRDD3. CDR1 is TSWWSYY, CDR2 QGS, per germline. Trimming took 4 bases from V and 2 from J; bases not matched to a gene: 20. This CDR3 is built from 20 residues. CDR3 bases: TGTGCTCTTGGGGGCCTTGAGGGGGTTTACCTCTGGGGGATGACCGATAAACTCATCTTT. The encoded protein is CALGGLEGVYLWGMTDKLIF.

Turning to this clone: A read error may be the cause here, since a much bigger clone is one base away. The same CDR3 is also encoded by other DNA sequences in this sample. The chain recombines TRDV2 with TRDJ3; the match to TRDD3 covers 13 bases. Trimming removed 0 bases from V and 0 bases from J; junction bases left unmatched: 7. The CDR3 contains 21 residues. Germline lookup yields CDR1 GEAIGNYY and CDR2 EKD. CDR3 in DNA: TGTGCCTGTGACACCGTACTGGGGGATACGCCCAGCTCCTGGGACACCCGACAGATGTTTTTC. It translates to CACDTVLGDTPSSWDTRQMFF.

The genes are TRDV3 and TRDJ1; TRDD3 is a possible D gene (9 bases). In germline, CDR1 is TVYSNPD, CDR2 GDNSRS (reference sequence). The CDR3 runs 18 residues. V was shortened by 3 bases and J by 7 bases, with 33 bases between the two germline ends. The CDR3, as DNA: TGTGCCTTCCGGGACCCGCTTCCTACGAGGGGATACGGGCGTAAACTCATCTTT. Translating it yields CAFRDPLPTRGYGRKLIF.

The CDR3 region is CACDSLRGSSWDTRQMFF. The DNA of the CDR3 is TGTGCCTGTGACAGCCTACGGGGGAGCTCCTGGGACACCCGACAGATGTTTTTC. The chain recombines TRDV2 with TRDJ3; D is possibly TRDD3 (6 bases). V lost 2 bases and J 0 bases, leaving 13 bases between the germline ends. The germline V gene has CDR1 GEAIGNYY and CDR2 EKD. The CDR3 is 18 residues long.

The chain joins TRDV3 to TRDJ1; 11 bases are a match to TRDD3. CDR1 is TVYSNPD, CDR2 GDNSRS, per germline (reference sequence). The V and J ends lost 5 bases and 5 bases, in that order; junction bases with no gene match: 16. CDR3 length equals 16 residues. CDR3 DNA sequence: TGTGCCGTGCTCCCTCTTCTTACTGGGGGATATGATAAACTCATCTTT. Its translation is CAVLPLLTGGYDKLIF.

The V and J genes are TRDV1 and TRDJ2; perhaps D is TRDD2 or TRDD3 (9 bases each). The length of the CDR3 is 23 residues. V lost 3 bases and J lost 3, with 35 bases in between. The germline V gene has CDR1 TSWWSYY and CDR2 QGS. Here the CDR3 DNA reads TGTGCTCTTGGGGACTTAGTCCTTCCTACGAGAGCTGGGGGATCTCCCCTGACAGCACAACTCTTCTTT. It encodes CALGDLVLPTRAGGSPLTAQLFF.

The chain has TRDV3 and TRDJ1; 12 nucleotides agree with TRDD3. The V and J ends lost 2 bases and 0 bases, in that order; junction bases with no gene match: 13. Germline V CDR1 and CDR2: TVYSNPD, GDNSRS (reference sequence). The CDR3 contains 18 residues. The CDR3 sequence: CAFVPTCWGIRNTDKLIF. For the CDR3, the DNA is TGTGCCTTTGTTCCTACTTGCTGGGGGATACGAAACACCGATAAACTCATCTTT. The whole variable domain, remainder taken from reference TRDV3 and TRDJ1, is CDKVTQSSPDQTVASGSEVVLLCTYDTVYSNPDLFWYRIRPDYSFQFVFYGDNSRSEGADFTQGRFSVKHILTQKAFHLVISPVRTEDSATYYCAFVPTCWGIRNTDKLIFGKGTRVTVEP.

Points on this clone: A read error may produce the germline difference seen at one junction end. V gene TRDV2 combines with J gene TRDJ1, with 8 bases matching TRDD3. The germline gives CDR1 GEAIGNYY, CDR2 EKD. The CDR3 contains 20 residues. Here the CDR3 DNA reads TGTGCCTGTGACACTCTCCAATCTTCCTTAACTGGGGGTTACACCGATAAGCTCATCTTT. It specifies CACDTLQSSLTGGYTDKLIF.